The T cell receptor beta chain described here comes from a study of blood T cell repertoires in COVID-19. As for the study in general: The samples span acute and convalescent COVID-19 from the United States, Italy and Spain.

This CDR3 has 18 amino acids. Looked up from germline, CDR1 is LGHNA and CDR2 is YNFKEQ. V lost 3 bases, J lost 5 bases, and 12 bases stayed unmatched. This clone was observed a single time. Study processing details: Scientists estimated how many nucleated cells there were by amplifying reference gene primers. Measured with immunoSEQ multiplex PCR; TCRdb has only the in-frame clones, and not every one. Clonal size and the V and J genes are those of that table, whereas D and trimming came from the DNA. The table shows 150,000 to 200,000 clones, with over 75% occurring only once. The sequence was collected from a man over 45 who had recovered from COVID-19. The V gene is TRBV4-2, the J gene TRBJ2-2; the match to TRBD2 covers 10 bases. Sequencing was performed on PBMCs or T cells enriched from blood (not recorded which). The CDR3 loop is CASSQASGGSWGTGELFF. The CDR3 bases are TGTGCCAGCAGCCAGGCTAGCGGGGGCTCCTGGGGGACCGGGGAGCTGTTTTTT.